These 10 T cell receptor beta chains came from one sample sequenced in a study of blood T cell repertoires in COVID-19. Libraries were prepared by immunoSEQ multiplex PCR; TCRdb keeps only in-frame clonotypes and omits some of them. This table holds fewer than 150,000 clones, around 89% found once. Source material: peripheral blood. The receptors originated from a woman between 50 and 59 years old with acute or convalescent COVID-19.

The V call is TRBV7-9, the J call TRBJ2-7; D might be TRBD1 (7 bases). The CDR3 sequence is 14 residues long. Germline-derived CDR1 and CDR2 are SEHNR and FQNEAQ (reference sequence). The V gene lost 9 bases and the J gene lost 4 bases, with 19 bases spanning the gap. CDR3 in DNA: TGTGCCAGTGCTGTATCAGGGGGGAGGTACGAGCAGTACTTC. Translated, it gives CASAVSGGRYEQYF.

The genes are TRBV19 and TRBJ2-4; TRBD2 agrees at 13 bases. CDR1 is LNHDA and CDR2 is SQIVND in the germline V gene (reference sequence). The CDR3 is 17 residues long. V lost 7 bases and J lost 0; bases outside the gene matches: 6. CDR3: CASTKGLAGLAKNIQYF. The CDR3 nucleotides read TGTGCCAGTACCAAGGGACTAGCGGGGTTAGCCAAAAACATTCAGTACTTC.

CDR3 amino acids: CATLREKLFF. In DNA, the CDR3 is TGTGCCACCCTTAGAGAAAAACTGTTTTTT. The chain couples TRBV6-5 to TRBJ1-4; no clear D gene. Germline CDR1 MNHEY, CDR2 SVGAGI. The V end lost 10 bases, the J end lost 8 bases, and 8 bases lay between the germline ends. This CDR3 region has 10 residues.

The chain joins TRBV19 to TRBJ1-5, with TRBD1 as a possible D gene (6 bases). This CDR3 is built from 14 residues. V shed 4 bases and J shed 6 bases, with 13 bases lying between them. Looked up from germline, CDR1 is LNHDA and CDR2 is SQIVND (reference sequence). The CDR3 DNA follows: TGTGCCAGTAGTAAGAACAGGGTCTCTCAGCCCCAGCATTTT. Its translation is CASSKNRVSQPQHF.

This sequence joins TRBV6-2 or TRBV6-3 and TRBJ2-1, with 13 bases matching TRBD2. Germline trimming cut 5 bases from V and 7 bases from J; bases unmatched to any gene: 8. This CDR3 has 16 amino acids. Germline CDR1 is MNHEY and CDR2 is SVGEGT. The CDR3 spells CASSPSLGLAGNEQFF. DNA of the CDR3: TGTGCCAGCAGTCCGTCCCTGGGACTAGCGGGAAATGAGCAGTTCTTC.

The chain joins TRBV7-9 to TRBJ1-5, with D possibly being TRBD1 (5 bases). The CDR3 is 12 residues long. V lost 4 bases and J lost 5, with 6 bases in between. CDR1 and CDR2 (germline): SEHNR, FQNEAQ (reference sequence). CDR3 in amino acids: CASSWGDQPQHF. CDR3 bases: TGTGCCAGCAGCTGGGGGGATCAGCCCCAGCATTTT.

The CDR3 region is CASSFGTEAFF. The CDR3 coding sequence is TGCGCCAGCAGCTTCGGGACTGAAGCTTTCTTT. This chain links TRBV5-1 with TRBJ1-1; D not certain. Germline V gene sequence: CDR1 SGHRS, CDR2 YFSETQ. The CDR3 spans 11 residues. The V end was cut by 2 bases, the J end by 5 bases, with 4 bases between.

CDR3 in amino acids: CASSLPGGGRSYEQYF. CDR3 nucleotides: TGTGCCAGCAGTTTACCGGGTGGGGGCCGCTCCTACGAGCAGTACTTC. V is TRBV28 and J is TRBJ2-7, with D possibly being TRBD1 (6 bases). This CDR3 spans 16 amino acids. Trimming left V 2 bases short and J 0 bases short, with 14 bases between. Germline V gives CDR1 MDHEN, CDR2 SYDVKM.

The CDR3 here is CASSADRAFGNTIYF. The DNA of the CDR3 is TGTGCCAGCAGCGCGGACAGAGCCTTTGGAAACACCATATATTTT. The J gene is TRBJ1-3, the V gene TRBV7-2; perhaps TRBD1 as D (6 bases). Per the germline V gene, CDR1 is SGHTA and CDR2 is FQGNSA. The ends were cut back, 5 bases at V and 3 bases at J, with 14 bases in the middle. This CDR3 has 15 residues. Looking up the rest from reference TRBV7-2 and TRBJ1-3 gives the full variable domain: GAGVSQSPSNKVTEKGKDVELRCDPISGHTALYWYRQSLGQGLEFLIYFQGNSAPDKSGLPSDRFSAERTGGSVSTLTIQRTQQEDSAVYLCASSADRAFGNTIYFGEGSWLTVV.

This sequence joins TRBV25-1 and TRBJ1-6; D call uncertain. With 10 bases removed from V and 4 bases from J, the gap between germline ends came to 11 bases. The CDR3 has 13 amino acids. The germline V gene encodes CDR1 MGHDK and CDR2 SYGVNS. The CDR3 DNA reads TGTGCCACCGTTGGGCCTTATAATTCACCCCTCCACTTT. Translated: CATVGPYNSPLHF.